What follows are 22 T cell receptor beta chains derived from one specimen sequenced in a study of blood T cell repertoires in COVID-19. Sequencing was performed with immunoSEQ multiplex PCR; in TCRdb, only in-frame clones are kept and a portion is missing. The profile shows approximately 58,000 clones, 90% to 95% of them singletons. Sequenced sample: peripheral blood. The origin of the receptors is a human donor in a cohort sampled during active COVID-19.

The chain carries TRBV6-1 and TRBJ2-2; D gene unclear. The V end was cut by 3 bases, the J end by 4 bases, with 6 bases between. Germline V CDR1 and CDR2: MNHNS, SASEGT. CDR3 size: 13 residues. DNA of the CDR3: TGTGCCAGCAGTGACGGCGGCACCGGGGAGCTGTTTTTT. It translates to CASSDGGTGELFF.

The chain recombines TRBV30 with TRBJ2-1, with 7 bases matching TRBD2. The J segment lost 7 bases and the V segment lost 3 bases, leaving 3 bases of the junction unmatched. Germline CDR1 reads GTSNPN; CDR2 reads SVGIG (reference sequence). The CDR3 runs to 12 residues. CDR3 bases: TGTGCCTGGAGCTCGGGACTAAATGAGCAGTTCTTC. Its translation: CAWSSGLNEQFF.

CDR3: CATDQLAGRLDTTEISTDTQYF. The CDR3 bases are TGTGCCACAGACCAACTAGCGGGGAGATTGGATACGACCGAAATTAGCACAGATACGCAGTATTTT. This chain links TRBV15 with TRBJ2-3; 10 bases are a match to TRBD2. This CDR3 spans 22 amino acids. J was trimmed by 0 bases and V by 9 bases; bases with no gene match: 27. Germline values: CDR1 LNHNV, CDR2 YYDKDF (reference sequence).

The chain couples TRBV19 to TRBJ1-1, with a weak D call TRBD1 (5 bases). The germline V gene has CDR1 LNHDA and CDR2 SQIVND (reference sequence). The CDR3 runs to 14 residues. V lost 5 bases and J 1 base, leaving 11 bases between the germline ends. The CDR3 is CASSLGHTNTEAFF. The CDR3 coding sequence is TGTGCCAGTAGTTTAGGACACACGAACACTGAAGCTTTCTTT.

The chain uses TRBV4-1 and TRBJ2-7; 9 bases align to TRBD1. V was clipped by 2 bases and J by 2 bases; unmatched bases: 4. The length of the CDR3 is 15 residues. CDR1 MGHRA and CDR2 YSYEKL come from the germline V gene. The CDR3 loop reads CASSQPGQGPYEQYV. In DNA, the CDR3 is TGCGCCAGCAGCCAACCGGGACAGGGTCCCTACGAGCAGTACGTC.

This chain joins TRBV7-6 and TRBJ1-1, with a weak D call TRBD1 (5 bases). The CDR3 extends over 13 amino acids. Germline V gene sequence: CDR1 SGHVS, CDR2 FNYEAQ. The V and J ends lost 5 bases and 1 base respectively, with 8 bases between them. For the CDR3, the DNA is TGTGCCAGCAGCCCCCAGGGGAACACTGAAGCTTTCTTT. Translating it yields CASSPQGNTEAFF.

V usage is TRBV2 and J usage is TRBJ1-2, with 7 positions matching TRBD1. CDR3 length equals 17 residues. Trimming took 3 bases from V and 4 from J; bases not matched to a gene: 14. Germline CDR1 SNHLY, CDR2 FYNNEI. In DNA form, the CDR3 reads TGTGCCAGCAGTGAGCGGACGGGACAGCTAACTAGCTATGGCTACACCTTC. Residues: CASSERTGQLTSYGYTF. Variable domain in full (rest from reference TRBV2 and TRBJ1-2): EPEVTQTPSHQVTQMGQEVILRCVPISNHLYFYWYRQILGQKVEFLVSFYNNEISEKSEIFDDQFSVERPDGSNFTLKIRSTKLEDSAMYFCASSERTGQLTSYGYTFGSGTRLTVV.

The chain uses TRBV7-9 and TRBJ2-5; 8 bases are shared with TRBD2. This CDR3 contains 15 residues. The germline V gene encodes CDR1 SEHNR and CDR2 FQNEAQ (reference sequence). V gave up 5 bases and J gave up 5 bases; unmatched junction bases: 10. In DNA, the CDR3 is TGTGCCAGCAGCCCTGCGGCGGGAGGTGGGGAGACCCAGTACTTC. Its translation: CASSPAAGGGETQYF.

This chain joins TRBV24-1 and TRBJ2-1, with D unresolved. This CDR3 contains 15 residues. Germline CDR1 is KGHDR and CDR2 is SFDVKD. Deletions cut 4 bases from V and 0 bases from J, with 9 bases between. CDR3: CATSDTPSSYNEQFF. DNA of the CDR3: TGTGCCACCAGTGACACACCCAGCTCCTACAATGAGCAGTTCTTC.

This chain links TRBV19 with TRBJ2-5; 8 bases agree with TRBD2. The germline V gene has CDR1 LNHDA and CDR2 SQIVND (reference sequence). After removal of 11 bases from V and 4 bases from J, the junction contained 9 bases not matched to a gene. This CDR3 contains 13 residues. The CDR3 region is CAVSPGLGETQYF. The DNA for the CDR3 is TGTGCCGTCTCTCCGGGACTAGGAGAGACCCAGTACTTC. The whole variable domain, filled in from reference TRBV19 and TRBJ2-5, reads DGGITQSPKYLFRKEGQNVTLSCEQNLNHDAMYWYRQDPGQGLRLIYYSQIVNDFQKGDIAEGYSVSREKKESFPLTVTSAQKNPTAFYLCAVSPGLGETQYFGPGTRLLVL.

J is TRBJ2-1 and V is TRBV28, with 9 bases that match TRBD2. J gave up 9 bases and V 3 bases, and 9 bases lay outside the gene matches. Germline V gives CDR1 MDHEN, CDR2 SYDVKM. The CDR3 sequence is 15 residues long. CDR3 residues: CASSFSLAGILEQFF. The DNA of the CDR3 is TGTGCCAGCAGTTTCTCTCTAGCGGGGATACTTGAGCAGTTCTTC.

The chain carries TRBV19 and TRBJ1-1; maybe TRBD1 (6 bases). The CDR3 is 15 amino acids. V lost 4 bases and J 1 base, leaving 13 bases between the germline ends. The germline V gene encodes CDR1 LNHDA and CDR2 SQIVND (reference sequence). CDR3 sequence reads: CASSKPWTANTEAFF. The CDR3 bases are TGTGCCAGTAGTAAGCCCTGGACAGCGAACACTGAAGCTTTCTTT.

The sample holds one count of this clone. This rearrangement joins TRBV2 to TRBJ2-4, with 7 bases identical to TRBD1. The CDR3 covers 12 residues. With V trimmed by 7 bases and J by 5 bases, 2 bases remained unmatched. Looked up from germline, CDR1 is SNHLY and CDR2 is FYNNEI. The CDR3 sequence is CASKQGENIQYF. The CDR3 bases are TGTGCCAGCAAGCAGGGGGAAAACATTCAGTACTTC.

In this sample, this clone turned up once. The chain carries TRBV5-3 and TRBJ2-2; D gene uncertain. TRBV5-3 carries the ORF label, with uncertain function. The CDR3 spans 12 residues. V lost 1 base, J lost 5 bases, and 3 bases lay in between. This CDR3 reads CARSLQTGELFF. In DNA, the CDR3 is TGTGCCAGAAGCTTGCAGACCGGGGAGCTGTTTTTT.

This clone was seen just once. The chain combines TRBV18 with TRBJ1-5, with D unresolved. CDR1 is KGHSH and CDR2 is LQKENI in the germline V gene. The CDR3 sequence is 14 residues long. Trimming removed 1 base from V and 6 bases from J, with 10 bases in between. Here the CDR3 reads CASSPQAASQPQHF. The DNA of the CDR3 is TGTGCCAGCTCACCACAGGCAGCTAGTCAGCCCCAGCATTTT.

The chain has TRBV24-1 and TRBJ2-3; TRBD1 matches 12 bases. Per the germline V gene, CDR1 is KGHDR and CDR2 is SFDVKD. Unmatched junction bases numbered 3, after V lost 3 bases and J lost 3 bases. This CDR3 has 16 residues. CDR3 bases: TGTGCCACCAGTGATCCGGGACAGGGGGCGACAGATACGCAGTATTTT. This sequence encodes CATSDPGQGATDTQYF.

This clone was detected a few times. The J gene is TRBJ1-3, the V gene TRBV30; D is unresolved. Trimming stripped 6 bases from V and 4 bases from J, with 7 bases between. From germline, CDR1 is GTSNPN and CDR2 SVGIG (reference sequence). The CDR3 runs 11 residues. The CDR3 loop is CACLVGNTIYF. The CDR3, as DNA: TGTGCCTGCTTAGTAGGAAACACCATATATTTT.

The chain joins TRBV10-1 to TRBJ2-3; 8 nucleotides agree with TRBD1. The CDR3 is 13 amino acids. The V gene end was trimmed by 4 bases and the J gene end by 6 bases; junction bases not matched to a gene: 3. The germline gives CDR1 WNHNN, CDR2 SYGVQD (reference sequence). The CDR3 sequence is CASSGQGWDTQYF. The DNA of the CDR3 is TGCGCCAGCAGTGGACAGGGGTGGGATACGCAGTATTTT.

The chain combines TRBV10-1 with TRBJ2-3; no firm D call. The CDR3 length is 10 residues. CDR1 and CDR2 from the germline V gene are WNHNN and SYGVQD (reference sequence). V was trimmed by 10 bases and J by 3 bases, leaving 5 bases between them. CDR3 residues: CATGTDTQYF. CDR3 DNA: TGCGCCACCGGGACAGATACGCAGTATTTT.

The chain carries TRBV10-3 and TRBJ2-1, with TRBD2 identical over 8 bases. CDR3 size: 14 residues. Germline V gene data show CDR1 as ENHRY and CDR2 as SYGVKD. V lost 0 bases to trimming and J lost 8 bases; unmatched junction nucleotides: 3. The CDR3 sequence: CAISESRGADEQFF. Written as DNA, the CDR3 is TGTGCCATCAGTGAGTCGCGGGGGGCTGATGAGCAGTTCTTC.

The V call is TRBV4-3, the J call TRBJ1-3, with D unclear. In germline, CDR1 is LGHNA, CDR2 YSLEER. The CDR3 totals 16 residues. V shed 4 bases and J shed 0 bases, with 13 bases lying between them. CDR3 sequence reads: CASSPWRGFSGNTIYF. The CDR3 DNA is TGCGCCAGCAGCCCCTGGCGGGGTTTCTCTGGAAACACCATATATTTT.

The chain uses TRBV13 and TRBJ2-5; TRBD2 matches 12 bases. Trimming at V came to 6 bases and at J to 4 bases, leaving 12 bases not matched to a gene. Germline lookup yields CDR1 PRHDT and CDR2 FYEKMQ (reference sequence). The CDR3 has 17 residues. Here the CDR3 reads CASRRTSGTGKGETQYF. For the CDR3, the DNA is TGTGCCAGCAGGAGGACTAGCGGGACGGGGAAAGGAGAGACCCAGTACTTC. The full variable domain, rest sourced from reference TRBV13 and TRBJ2-5, is AAGVIQSPRHLIKEKRETATLKCYPIPRHDTVYWYQQGPGQDPQFLISFYEKMQSDKGSIPDRFSAQQFSDYHSELNMSSLELGDSALYFCASRRTSGTGKGETQYFGPGTRLLVL.